Here is one T cell receptor beta chain with its context. The sample belongs to a study of T cell responses to AZD1222 COVID-19 vaccine. The germline V and J ends were trimmed by 5 bases and 6 bases, with 11 bases remaining between them. The CDR3 runs 13 residues. CDR1 is MNHEY and CDR2 is SVGAGI in the germline V gene. Here immunoSEQ multiplex PCR was the method, and the copy in TCRdb shows in-frame clones only, minus some. The table has about 88,000 clones, under 95% seen once. The receptor was derived from an adult in good health. The gene calls are TRBV6-5 and TRBJ1-5; no reliable D call. The sequencing here drew on peripheral blood, taken on day 0 of AZD1222 vaccination. The CDR3 spells CASSTHPSQPQHF. The CDR3 DNA is TGTGCCAGCAGTACCCACCCAAGTCAGCCCCAGCATTTT.